This paragraph reports one TCR beta chain. These data are taken from a study of T-cell reconstitution after alpha-beta-depleted transplantation in children. Unique molecular identifiers tagged the TCRbeta library. TCRdb fed the PCR reads into MiXCR, producing one record per CDR3 protein. This sample has 350,000 to 500,000 distinct CDR3 sequences, with roughly two fifths found just once. Germline loops: CDR1 MNHEY, CDR2 SVGEGT. V lost 10 bases to trimming and J lost 6 bases; unmatched junction nucleotides: 4. This CDR3 comprises 12 residues. This TCR was recovered from a girl aged 2-10 years with aplastic anemia, due to receive a stem cell transplant. This chain uses TRBV6-2 or TRBV6-3 with TRBJ2-2, with TRBD2 matching over 8 bases. Sequences were derived from PBMCs, sampled before TCRalphabeta/CD19-depleted stem cell transplant. CDR3 loop: CATGSGAGELFF. CDR3 coding DNA: TGTGCCACCGGTAGCGGGGCCGGGGAGCTGTTTTTT.